This T cell receptor (beta chain) comes out of a study of shared clonotypes between healthy human individuals. The donors were all Caucasian adults (living in Nashville, Tennessee). This clone was detected only a few times. This CDR3 is 15 amino acids long. Germline CDR1 reads WSHSY; CDR2 reads SAAADI. V lost 4 bases, J lost 7 bases, and 5 bases stayed unmatched. In replicate PCRs of unsorted PBMC, 250 to 350 ng DNA, about 30,000 T cell genomes, was used. Assay: immunoSEQ multiplex PCR; the TCRdb copy retains only in-frame clones and omits some. The sample has fewer than 700,000 clones, around 80% seen once; the top ten hold approximately 12%.

Sequencing was carried out using PBMCs. The receptor was derived from a woman aged 35 to 49 in good health. Some clones in this sample may be carry-over from other donors' samples. The chain carries TRBV10-2 and TRBJ2-7; 15 nucleotides match TRBD2. CDR3 residues: CASSGTSGRVGEQYF. DNA for the CDR3: TGCGCCAGCAGTGGGACTAGCGGGAGGGTGGGGGAGCAGTACTTC.